These 6 T cell receptor beta chains share one sample of origin, sequenced in a study of blood T cell repertoires in COVID-19. Profiled with immunoSEQ multiplex PCR; TCRdb holds only in-frame clones, not every one. The repertoire has 300,000 to 400,000 clones, about 86% of them found once; the top ten carry about 4%. Sequenced: PBMCs or T cells enriched from blood (not recorded which). Receptor source: a woman in her forties with acute COVID-19.

This chain connects TRBV3-1 (or the pseudogene TRBV3-2) to TRBJ2-7; 7 bases are shared with TRBD2. The CDR3 is made up of 17 amino acids. Germline V gene data show CDR1 as LGHDT and CDR2 as YNNKEL (reference sequence). Trimming took 0 bases from V and 3 from J; bases not matched to a gene: 11. CDR3 sequence reads: CASSQEWLSGGIYEQYF. CDR3 DNA sequence: TGTGCCAGCAGCCAAGAATGGTTATCGGGAGGCATCTACGAGCAGTACTTC.

This rearrangement joins TRBV19 to TRBJ1-5, with a possible D match to TRBD1 (6 bases). CDR1 is LNHDA and CDR2 is SQIVND in the germline V gene (reference sequence). Trimming cost V 8 bases and J 0 bases, with 14 bases left between them. This CDR3 is 15 amino acids long. The CDR3: CASRGTLHSNQPQHF. Written as DNA, the CDR3 is TGTGCCAGTCGAGGGACACTACATAGCAATCAGCCCCAGCATTTT.

This chain uses TRBV11-2 with TRBJ2-7; possibly TRBD2 for D (5 bases). The V gene lost 1 base and the J gene lost 0 bases, with 13 bases spanning the gap. CDR1 and CDR2 (germline): SGHAT, FQNNGV. The CDR3 runs 16 residues. The CDR3 DNA is TGTGCCAGCAGCTTAGGAAGGTACACTAGCTCCTACGAGCAGTACTTC. It encodes CASSLGRYTSSYEQYF.

The J gene is TRBJ1-2, the V gene TRBV7-8; the D gene is possibly TRBD1 (5 bases). From germline, CDR1 is SGHVS and CDR2 FQNEAQ. The CDR3 extends over 12 amino acids. V dropped 1 base and J dropped 7 bases, with 7 bases sitting between them. The CDR3 bases are TGTGCCAGCAGCTTAGGGGGGGGTGGCTACACCTTC. Amino acids: CASSLGGGGYTF.

V is TRBV7-9 and J is TRBJ1-4, with 8 positions matching TRBD1. Germline V gene data show CDR1 as SEHNR and CDR2 as FQNEAQ (reference sequence). The CDR3 has 15 amino acids. J was trimmed by 7 bases and V by 7 bases; bases with no gene match: 11. CDR3 coding DNA: TGTGCCAGCACCCCCGGACAGGGATCTGCTGAAAAACTGTTTTTT. This codes for CASTPGQGSAEKLFF.

CDR3 sequence: CASSIPPPYNEQFF. CDR3 bases: TGTGCCAGTAGTATCCCCCCTCCCTACAATGAGCAGTTCTTC. The V and J genes are TRBV19 and TRBJ2-1, with D unresolved. Germline V gene lookup returns CDR1 LNHDA and CDR2 SQIVND (reference sequence). This CDR3 region has 14 residues. V was shortened by 3 bases and J by 2 bases, with 8 bases between the two germline ends. Full variable domain (outside the CDR3, taken from reference TRBV19 and TRBJ2-1): DGGITQSPKYLFRKEGQNVTLSCEQNLNHDAMYWYRQDPGQGLRLIYYSQIVNDFQKGDIAEGYSVSREKKESFPLTVTSAQKNPTAFYLCASSIPPPYNEQFFGPGTRLTVL.